These T cell receptor beta chains were read from a single sample in a study of T cells after yellow fever vaccination. MiXCR, run by TCRdb on the 5' RACE reads, gives a single entry per CDR3 protein. The data hold around 60,000 distinct CDR3 sequences, with around 5.4% observed a single time. The sequences come from PBMCs, either bulk or a sorted T-cell subset (CD4+, CD8+, memory, or dextramer-sorted; not recorded which), collected on the day of the yellow fever booster vaccination. These receptors were taken from a man between 18 and 29 years old who received the YFV17D yellow fever vaccine. CDR3s include the opening cysteine and the closing phenylalanine or tryptophan. The D gene is left open where the match is weak. Clone size is given for some rows only: seen once, a few or many times, or a class if the clone is expanded.

J gene,D gene,clone size,V gene,CDR3 DNA,CDR3 protein
TRBJ1-5,TRBD1,.,TRBV2,TGTGCCAGCAGGGAAGCCGGGACAGGGGGCAATCAGCCCCAGCATTTT,CASREAGTGGNQPQHF
TRBJ2-3,.,.,TRBV4-1,TGCGCCAGCAGCCAAGCCCGGACAGCTCAGTATTTT,CASSQARTAQYF
TRBJ2-3,TRBD2,.,TRBV4-1,TGCGCCAGCAGCCTCTCTTTACTAGCGGACTACACAGATACGCAGTATTTT,CASSLSLLADYTDTQYF
TRBJ1-1,TRBD1,.,TRBV19,TGTGCCAGTAGTCCGGAGACAGGGGGCAACACTGAAGCTTTCTTT,CASSPETGGNTEAFF
TRBJ1-6,.,many,TRBV12-3/TRBV12-4,TGTGCCAGCAGCCCGGGACCGTCCTCGTCACCCCTCCACTTT,CASSPGPSSSPLHF
TRBJ1-1,TRBD1,few,TRBV7-9,TGTGCCAGCAGCCCTCCAGCAAGACAGGGGGAAGAAGCTTTCTTT,CASSPPARQGEEAFF
TRBJ1-5,.,many,TRBV27,TGTGCCAGCAGTTCCTTTAGCGGGGGGTTCAATCAGCCCCAGCATTTT,CASSSFSGGFNQPQHF
TRBJ2-5,.,many,TRBV20-1,TGCAGTGCTAGGAAGACAGTTCTCCAAGAGACCCAGTACTTC,CSARKTVLQETQYF
TRBJ2-5,TRBD2,many,TRBV7-2,TGTGCCAGCAGCTTAACCCCTAAGGCGGGGGGGCGGTTAGAGACCCAGTACTTC,CASSLTPKAGGRLETQYF
TRBJ2-3,.,medium-sized,TRBV10-1,TGCGCCAGCAGTGGAATTGGTACGCAGTATTTT,CASSGIGTQYF
TRBJ1-1,.,many,TRBV6-5,TGTGCCAGCAGTGTACAGGGCTTGAACACTGAAGCTTTCTTT,CASSVQGLNTEAFF
TRBJ2-1,TRBD2,many,TRBV5-4,TGTGCCAGCAGCTTTCTAGCGGGGTCCTACAATGAGCAGTTCTTC,CASSFLAGSYNEQFF
TRBJ2-7,TRBD2,many,TRBV4-3,TGCGCCAGCAGCCAAGATTTCACTAGCGGGGGCTACGAGCAGTACTTC,CASSQDFTSGGYEQYF
TRBJ2-1,.,many,TRBV7-9,TGTGCCAGCCTGCTTGGGGCAAGTGAGCAGTTCTTC,CASLLGASEQFF
TRBJ2-5,.,many,TRBV9,TGTGCCAGCAGCCTTGCAGGGGGGCTTGAGACCCAGTACTTC,CASSLAGGLETQYF
TRBJ2-2,TRBD2,few,TRBV7-2,TGTGCCAGCCTACTTAGCGGGGGACTATTAACTCACACCGGGGAGCTGTTTTTT,CASLLSGGLLTHTGELFF
TRBJ1-1,.,many,TRBV7-6,TGTGCCAGCAGCCCGGGAGTTCCGAGCACTGAAGCTTTCTTT,CASSPGVPSTEAFF
TRBJ2-1,.,.,TRBV7-9,TGTGCCAGCAGCTTCTCCTGGGATGAGCAGTTCTTC,CASSFSWDEQFF
TRBJ2-1,TRBD2,few,TRBV6-1,TGTGCCAGCAGTGGACCTAGCGGGGGATACAATGAGCAGTTCTTC,CASSGPSGGYNEQFF
TRBJ1-5,.,many,TRBV20-1,TGCAGTGCCACACCGACGAGCAATCAGCCCCAGCATTTT,CSATPTSNQPQHF
TRBJ2-5,.,few,TRBV9,TGTGCCAGCAGCCCCACCTCCCTTGGCGGGGCGGCCCAGTACTTC,CASSPTSLGGAAQYF
TRBJ2-4,TRBD1,many,TRBV5-1,TGCGCCAGCAGCTTAACACAGGGGGCCAAAAACATTCAGTACTTC,CASSLTQGAKNIQYF
TRBJ1-2,.,few,TRBV12-3/TRBV12-4,TGTGCCAGCAGTCCTCGGGGGGTTTACTATGGCTACACCTTC,CASSPRGVYYGYTF
TRBJ1-5,.,many,TRBV12-3/TRBV12-4,TGTGCCAGCGGAGGGAGGGGATTTGGCCAGCCCCAGCATTTT,CASGGRGFGQPQHF
TRBJ1-4,.,few,TRBV6-2/TRBV6-3,TGTGCCAGCAGTTACTCGCAGTCCGGAAAACTGTTTTTT,CASSYSQSGKLFF
TRBJ2-1,TRBD2,.,TRBV15,TGTGCCACCAGCAGAGACCGGGGACTAGCGTTATACAATGAGCAGTTCTTC,CATSRDRGLALYNEQFF
TRBJ2-5,TRBD2,many,TRBV18,TGTGCCAGCTCACCGGCGCGGGGGGAAGAGACCCAGTACTTC,CASSPARGEETQYF
TRBJ2-3,TRBD2,.,TRBV6-2/TRBV6-3,TGTGCCACCTACCTTAGCGGGGGGCCTAGTACGCAGTATTTT,CATYLSGGPSTQYF
TRBJ2-1,.,many,TRBV6-2/TRBV6-3,TGTGCCAGCAGTTACTCGTTCCATGAGCAGTTCTTC,CASSYSFHEQFF
TRBJ2-2,.,few,TRBV9,TGTGCCAGCAGCGTAGGGATTAGCGGCACCGGGGAGCTGTTTTTT,CASSVGISGTGELFF
TRBJ2-5,.,.,TRBV12-5,TGTGCTAGTGGTTTGATCGGGCGGGTACCCCAAGAGACCCAGTACTTC,CASGLIGRVPQETQYF
TRBJ1-1,TRBD1,many,TRBV7-6,TGTGCCAGCAGCTTAGGCTATTCCGGACAGGGGAGGGTAAATTCTGAAGCTTTCTTT,CASSLGYSGQGRVNSEAFF
TRBJ2-3,.,many,TRBV7-8,TGTGCCAGCAGCTACCCGATGGGGGTCGACACAGATACGCAGTATTTT,CASSYPMGVDTDTQYF
TRBJ1-2,.,many,TRBV27,TGTGCCAGCAGTTTATCCGGGAACTATGGCTACACCTTC,CASSLSGNYGYTF
TRBJ2-1,.,many,TRBV20-1,TGCAGTGCTAGATATGGGGGTGGTTACCTAAACTATAATGAGCAGTTCTTC,CSARYGGGYLNYNEQFF
TRBJ2-3,TRBD1,many,TRBV7-9,TGTGCCAGTCTCCTCGGGACAGGGGGAACAGATACGCAGTATTTT,CASLLGTGGTDTQYF
TRBJ1-3,.,.,TRBV10-1,TGCGCCAGCAGTGATGCCGATACAGGGTCTGGAAACACCATATATTTT,CASSDADTGSGNTIYF
TRBJ2-7,.,many,TRBV7-9,TGTGCCAGCAGCTTAGCGCTGATCGGTGTTTCCACCTACGAGCAGTACTTC,CASSLALIGVSTYEQYF
TRBJ2-1,TRBD1,many,TRBV10-3,TGTGCCATCAACGGACAGGGCCTATACAATGAGCAGTTCTTC,CAINGQGLYNEQFF
TRBJ1-2,.,many,TRBV29-1,TGCAGCGTTGCTGTGGCAGGGACGAATGGCTACACCTTC,CSVAVAGTNGYTF
TRBJ1-2,.,many,TRBV12-3/TRBV12-4,TGTGCCAGCAGTTTCTCAGGAAACTATGGCTACACCTTC,CASSFSGNYGYTF
TRBJ1-4,TRBD1,.,TRBV12-3/TRBV12-4,TGTGCCAGCAGTACAGACAGGGACAAAAGAGAAAAACTGTTTTTT,CASSTDRDKREKLFF